Listed below are T cell receptor beta chains from one sample, sequenced in a study of T cell repertoires in cytomegalovirus infection. TCRdb reprocessed the reads via MiXCR and lists one record per CDR3 protein. The sample holds around 490,000 distinct CDR3 sequences; about 25% are singletons and the top ten take 13%. What was sequenced was PBMCs. The receptors were gathered from a human donor in good health (CMV status not recorded). Some clones in this sample may be carry-over from other donors' samples. Each CDR3 is given without its conserved first and last residue. The D gene is left open where the match is weak. Expanded clones are given a class, and other clones once, few, many or no size at all.

CDR3aa,j_gene,v_gene,d_gene,abundance
ASSLPGTGVANEKLF,TRBJ1-4,TRBV7-2,TRBD1,many
ASRLRSTAGYEQY,TRBJ2-7,TRBV28,NA,NA
ASSFYEGLEEKTQY,TRBJ2-5,TRBV28,NA,NA
ASSYTSGREQF,TRBJ2-1,TRBV7-2,TRBD2,many
ASSGDPTGLNQPQH,TRBJ1-5,TRBV6-1,NA,NA
ASSPDRGTTGELF,TRBJ2-2,TRBV5-1,TRBD1,NA
ASSQVQGRGEKLF,TRBJ1-4,TRBV14,NA,NA
ASSPQGGRINQPQH,TRBJ1-5,TRBV7-2,TRBD1,many
SANDDRGADTQY,TRBJ2-3,TRBV20-1,NA,many
ASRPGQGVNEQF,TRBJ2-1,TRBV6-2/TRBV6-3,TRBD1,few
SASTSAPSYNEQF,TRBJ2-1,TRBV20-1,TRBD2,NA
ASSSRTSPATGELF,TRBJ2-2,TRBV7-2,TRBD2,NA
SARPGSSYNEQF,TRBJ2-1,TRBV20-1,NA,NA
ASSRDSHQPQH,TRBJ1-5,TRBV28,TRBD1,few
ASSTYWGGDQPQH,TRBJ1-5,TRBV6-2/TRBV6-3,NA,NA
AINQGLNNEQF,TRBJ2-1,TRBV10-3,NA,many
ASRTRTAITDTQY,TRBJ2-3,TRBV2,NA,NA
ASSDSAGGSTDTQY,TRBJ2-3,TRBV6-4,TRBD2,few
ASSYFSTGQEQF,TRBJ2-1,TRBV5-1,NA,once
ASSMTGAYYGYT,TRBJ1-2,TRBV11-2,NA,NA
ASSYSRQINSPLH,TRBJ1-6,TRBV6-5,NA,NA
ATSNWTGVREKLF,TRBJ1-4,TRBV15,TRBD1,NA
ASSQSGGTGGRDEQF,TRBJ2-1,TRBV4-3,TRBD1,NA
SARPPRTAVTQY,TRBJ2-5,TRBV20-1,NA,NA
ASSYNVGRSRPSSPPDEQF,TRBJ2-1,TRBV6-2/TRBV6-3,TRBD2,NA
ASSLAQQRPLH,TRBJ1-6,TRBV12-3/TRBV12-4,NA,NA
ASRGRVNQPQH,TRBJ1-5,TRBV27,NA,NA
ASSLATGALSGNTIY,TRBJ1-3,TRBV7-9,TRBD1,many
AIYSGHFSSGANVLT,TRBJ2-6,TRBV10-3,NA,many
ATSPTSGPAHEQF,TRBJ2-1,TRBV24-1,TRBD2,few
ASVQGGPSPLH,TRBJ1-6,TRBV28,NA,NA
ASSLSVPDTQY,TRBJ2-3,TRBV7-2,NA,many
ASSLDRGLRNTGELF,TRBJ2-2,TRBV5-1,NA,NA
ASSIQGIYTGELF,TRBJ2-2,TRBV28,TRBD1,few
ASSFNPGSAGNEQF,TRBJ2-1,TRBV7-6,NA,many
ASSLGLAGRSTDTQY,TRBJ2-3,TRBV5-5,TRBD2,NA
ASSIGYTGELF,TRBJ2-2,TRBV6-2/TRBV6-3,NA,NA
ASLLAGSYNEQF,TRBJ2-1,TRBV6-1,TRBD2,few
ASSIGTFGDEQF,TRBJ2-1,TRBV19,NA,few
ASSSRGREDEQY,TRBJ2-7,TRBV27,NA,NA